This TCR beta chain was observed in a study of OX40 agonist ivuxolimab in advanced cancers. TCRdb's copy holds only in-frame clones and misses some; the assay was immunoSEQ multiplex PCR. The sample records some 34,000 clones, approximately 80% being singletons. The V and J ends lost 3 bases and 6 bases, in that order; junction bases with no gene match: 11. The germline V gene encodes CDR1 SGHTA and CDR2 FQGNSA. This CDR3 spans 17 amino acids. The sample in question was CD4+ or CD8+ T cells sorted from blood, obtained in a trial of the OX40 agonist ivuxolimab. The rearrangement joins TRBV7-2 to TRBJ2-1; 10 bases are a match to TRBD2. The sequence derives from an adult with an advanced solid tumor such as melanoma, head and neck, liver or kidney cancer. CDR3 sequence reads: CASSLGVAGGAANEQFF. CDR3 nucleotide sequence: TGTGCCAGCAGCTTGGGGGTAGCGGGGGGTGCGGCCAATGAGCAGTTCTTC.